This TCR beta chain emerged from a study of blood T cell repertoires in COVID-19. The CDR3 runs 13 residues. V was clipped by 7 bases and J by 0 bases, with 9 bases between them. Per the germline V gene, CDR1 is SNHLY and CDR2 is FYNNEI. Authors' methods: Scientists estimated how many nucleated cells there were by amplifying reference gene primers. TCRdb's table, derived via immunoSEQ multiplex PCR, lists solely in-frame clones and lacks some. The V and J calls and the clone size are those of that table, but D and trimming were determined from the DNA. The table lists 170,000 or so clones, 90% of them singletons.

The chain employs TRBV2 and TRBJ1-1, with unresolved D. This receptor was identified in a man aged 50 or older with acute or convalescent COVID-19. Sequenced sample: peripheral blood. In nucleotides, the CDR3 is TGTGCCAGCAAAGAGGAGATGAACACTGAAGCTTTCTTT. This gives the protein CASKEEMNTEAFF.